A selection of T cell receptor beta chains follows, all from one sample in a study of OX40 agonist ivuxolimab in advanced cancers. The table came from immunoSEQ multiplex PCR; TCRdb's copy has only in-frame clones and leaves some out. Among 65,000 to 95,000 clones listed, roughly 89% were seen once. The sample was CD4+ or CD8+ T cells sorted from blood, taken in a trial of the OX40 agonist ivuxolimab. The receptor source for this set is an adult with an advanced solid tumor such as melanoma, head and neck, liver or kidney cancer. The CDR3 runs from the conserved cysteine through the conserved F or W. Each record gives: J gene, clone size, V gene, D gene, CDR3 DNA, CDR3 protein. The D gene is left open where the match is weak. Some rows mark clone size as missing; the rest say once, few, many or name a class of expanded clone.

TRBJ1-1	-	TRBV29-1	-	TGCAGCGTTGACCAGGTGAACACTGAAGCTTTCTTT	CSVDQVNTEAFF
TRBJ2-1	-	TRBV7-7	TRBD1	TGTGCTAGCAGCCGGACAGGGGGGGTCTACAATGAGCAGTTCTTC	CASSRTGGVYNEQFF
TRBJ2-2	once	TRBV28	TRBD2	TGTGCCAGCTCCCGACTAGCGGGAGTTAACACCGGGGAGCTGTTTTTT	CASSRLAGVNTGELFF
TRBJ2-7	-	TRBV6-5	-	TGTGCCAGCAGTTACCGGGACTCAACCTACGAGCAGTACTTC	CASSYRDSTYEQYF
TRBJ2-5	-	TRBV5-1	-	TGCGCCAGCAGCTTACAAGAGACCCAGTACTTC	CASSLQETQYF
TRBJ2-1	-	TRBV7-9	TRBD1	TGTGCCAGCACCATATCCGGGACAGCCTACAATGAGCAGTTCTTC	CASTISGTAYNEQFF
TRBJ1-2	-	TRBV5-6	-	TGTGCCAGCAGCCCAGACAGATCCTATGGCTACACCTTC	CASSPDRSYGYTF
TRBJ2-1	-	TRBV11-2	TRBD2	TGTGCCAGCAGCTTGAGGACTAGCGGGAGATCTGAGCAGTTCTTC	CASSLRTSGRSEQFF
TRBJ1-1	-	TRBV5-1	TRBD1	TGCGCCAGCAGCCTCGAGACAGGGTGGACTGAAGCTTTCTTT	CASSLETGWTEAFF
TRBJ2-5	-	TRBV9	-	TGTGCCAGCAGCGTAGCCCCGACAGTAGAAGAGACCCAGTACTTC	CASSVAPTVEETQYF
TRBJ1-2	-	TRBV6-5	-	TGTGCCAGCAGTTACTCGAGGGGAGACTATGGCTACACCTTC	CASSYSRGDYGYTF
TRBJ1-6	-	TRBV6-5	-	TGTGCCAGCAGTTACACTTCGGGACCTAATTCACCCCTCCACTTT	CASSYTSGPNSPLHF
TRBJ2-2	-	TRBV18	TRBD2	TGTGCCAGCTCGCAGATCCGGGACTATTACACCGGGGAGCTGTTTTTT	CASSQIRDYYTGELFF
TRBJ2-7	-	TRBV6-5	-	TGTGCCAACAGAGTCCGGGTCGCGAGGGGCGAGCAGTACTTC	CANRVRVARGEQYF
TRBJ1-3	-	TRBV7-3	TRBD1	TGTGCCAGCAGACAGGGGGGCGGAAACACCATATATTTT	CASRQGGGNTIYF
TRBJ2-1	-	TRBV4-1	-	TGCGCCAGCAGCCAAAACCCGTCGTACAGCCGCAATGAGCAGTTCTTC	CASSQNPSYSRNEQFF
TRBJ2-3	-	TRBV7-3	TRBD2	TGTGCCAGCAGCCTCGTGGGGACTAAAGATACGCAGTATTTT	CASSLVGTKDTQYF
TRBJ1-5	-	TRBV19	-	TGTGCCAGTAGTCCCGGGACGGGGTATGAAGAGTACCCATGGCCCCAGCATTTT	CASSPGTGYEEYPWPQHF
TRBJ2-3	-	TRBV10-3	-	TGTGCCATCGGGACCCATAACACAGATACGCAGTATTTT	CAIGTHNTDTQYF
TRBJ2-1	-	TRBV30	-	TGTGCCTGGACCCGACCCTCCAGCAATGAGCAGTTCTTC	CAWTRPSSNEQFF
TRBJ2-4	-	TRBV6-1	-	TGTGCCAGCAGTGAAGTAGAGTACTGGAGGTACTTC	CASSEVEYWRYF
TRBJ2-1	once	TRBV27	TRBD2	TGTGCCAGCAAGTTTGTAGCGGGAGTTGAGCAGTTCTTC	CASKFVAGVEQFF
TRBJ1-2	-	TRBV6-5	TRBD1	TGTGCCAGCAGGGCGACAGGGCTCTATGGCTACACCTTC	CASRATGLYGYTF
TRBJ1-2	-	TRBV28	-	TGTGCCAGCAGTTCCATCGCTACGGGGGGCTACACCTTC	CASSSIATGGYTF
TRBJ1-2	-	TRBV6-1	-	TGTGCCAGCGGGCAGAGAACTAACTATGGCTACACCTTC	CASGQRTNYGYTF
TRBJ2-7	-	TRBV4-1	TRBD2	TGCGCCAGCAGCCAAGATGGGACTAGCGGCTACGAGCAGTACTTC	CASSQDGTSGYEQYF
TRBJ1-5	-	TRBV7-3	-	TGTGCCAGCAGCGCTGGGCATAATCAGCCCCAGCATTTT	CASSAGHNQPQHF